One and the same sample provided the 25 T cell receptor beta chains below, sequenced in a study of T cell clonotyping in hematopoietic cell transplantation. Data came from immunoSEQ multiplex PCR; TCRdb stores just in-frame clones and leaves some out. Among fewer than 45,000 clones, 88% were seen once, and the ten largest hold under 2.5%. The sequenced sample consisted of peripheral blood mononuclear cells. The receptors come from a woman aged 40 to 50 in good health. Some clones in this sample may be carry-over from other donors' samples.

The chain is built from TRBV30 and TRBJ1-3; D is unresolved. The V and J ends lost 3 bases and 4 bases respectively, with 13 bases between them. Germline V lookup: CDR1 GTSNPN, CDR2 SVGIG (reference sequence). This CDR3 region has 14 residues. DNA for the CDR3: TGTGCCTGGAGGGCGGGTCTCCGAGGAAACACCATATATTTT. Protein product: CAWRAGLRGNTIYF.

In DNA form, the CDR3 reads TGCGCCAGCAGCGTTACAGGGGTATCTGAAGCTTTCTTT. It codes for CASSVTGVSEAFF. The chain joins TRBV4-3 to TRBJ1-1, with 7 bases fitting TRBD1. The CDR3 has 13 residues. Germline V gene sequence: CDR1 LGHNA, CDR2 YSLEER. Trimming took 5 bases from V and 6 from J; bases not matched to a gene: 6.

There are a few counts of this clone. The chain links TRBV4-2 to TRBJ1-2; 9 nucleotides match TRBD1. This CDR3 has 16 amino acids. Per germline, CDR1 LGHNA and CDR2 YNFKEQ. Trimming at V came to 3 bases and at J to 5 bases, leaving 10 bases not matched to a gene. CDR3 DNA: TGTGCCAGCAGCCAGACAGGGACAGGGCACCCATATGGCTACACCTTC. Translating it yields CASSQTGTGHPYGYTF.

The rearrangement links TRBV30 to TRBJ1-1; D is undetermined. The CDR3 has 12 amino acids. The germline gives CDR1 GTSNPN, CDR2 SVGIG (reference sequence). V lost 3 bases and J 6 bases, leaving 11 bases between the germline ends. CDR3 DNA: TGTGCCTGGAGCAAAATGCAGTCTGAAGCTTTCTTT. Protein sequence: CAWSKMQSEAFF.

The chain carries TRBV7-8 and TRBJ1-2, with D possibly matching TRBD1 (5 bases). CDR3 length: 18 residues. V shed 4 bases and J shed 5 bases, with 26 bases lying between them. Germline-derived CDR1 and CDR2 are SGHVS and FQNEAQ. CDR3 sequence: CASSSPRDRPIEKYGYTF. CDR3 DNA sequence: TGTGCCAGCAGCTCGCCGCGGGACCGGCCGATCGAAAAATATGGCTACACCTTC. Using reference TRBV7-8 and TRBJ1-2 for the parts outside the CDR3, the full variable domain is GAGVSQSPRYKVAKRGQDVALRCDPISGHVSLFWYQQALGQGPEFLTYFQNEAQLDKSGLPSDRFFAERPEGSVSTLKIQRTQQEDSAVYLCASSSPRDRPIEKYGYTFGSGTRLTVV.

This clone appeared a single time. The rearrangement uses TRBV28 and TRBJ2-7; the match to TRBD1 covers 7 bases. With 7 bases clipped from V and 6 bases from J, the junction kept 9 bases outside the gene matches. Germline lookup yields CDR1 MDHEN and CDR2 SYDVKM. The CDR3 consists of 13 residues. CDR3 DNA sequence: TGTGCCAGCAACCCGCTGGACAGGCCCGAGCAGTACTTC. Protein: CASNPLDRPEQYF.

The chain recombines TRBV19 with TRBJ1-1; D not resolved. The CDR3 is 15 amino acids. V was cut by 3 bases and J by 0 bases, with 11 bases left in between. Germline values: CDR1 LNHDA, CDR2 SQIVND (reference sequence). For the CDR3, the DNA is TGTGCCAGTAGTATTTCTCGGGAAATGAACACTGAAGCTTTCTTT. Encoded protein: CASSISREMNTEAFF.

This rearrangement joins TRBV10-3 to TRBJ2-7, with 12 bases matching TRBD1. Germline-derived CDR1 and CDR2 are ENHRY and SYGVKD. CDR3 size: 15 residues. Losses at the gene ends were 6 bases for V and 6 bases for J; bases not matched to a gene: 9. CDR3 DNA sequence: TGTGCCATCAGCTCGGAGGGACAGGGGGCAAGCGAGCAGTACTTC. This encodes CAISSEGQGASEQYF.

The CDR3 region is CASSLISGGGRQPQHF. For the CDR3, the DNA is TGTGCCAGCAGCCTCATAAGTGGAGGGGGCCGGCAGCCCCAGCATTTT. The chain uses TRBV5-6 and TRBJ1-5, with TRBD1 identical over 7 bases. The CDR3 is 16 amino acids. Germline assignment: CDR1 SGHDT and CDR2 YYEEEE. The J segment lost 7 bases and the V segment lost 4 bases, leaving 14 bases of the junction unmatched.

V gene TRBV28 combines with J gene TRBJ2-7; D is ambiguous. This CDR3 comprises 10 residues. Germline assignment: CDR1 MDHEN and CDR2 SYDVKM. V lost 5 bases and J 3 bases, leaving 2 bases between the germline ends. CDR3 sequence: CASSHYEQYF. DNA of the CDR3: TGTGCCAGCAGTCACTACGAGCAGTACTTC.

The chain employs TRBV6-6 and TRBJ2-1, with D possibly being TRBD2 (5 bases). Per germline, CDR1 MNHNY and CDR2 SVGAGI (reference sequence). Trimming removed 3 bases from V and 10 bases from J, with 22 bases in between. The CDR3 runs 16 residues. DNA for the CDR3: TGTGCCAGCAGTTATTGGGCTAGCACGATGAGGTACGAGCAGTTCTTC. Translated: CASSYWASTMRYEQFF.

This clone has just one count. The chain has TRBV15 and TRBJ2-1; D not resolved. CDR1 and CDR2 from the germline V gene are LNHNV and YYDKDF (reference sequence). Trimming cost V 8 bases and J 7 bases, with 12 bases left between them. This CDR3 is built from 12 residues. CDR3 protein: CATARKRNEQFF. The CDR3 nucleotides read TGTGCCACCGCCAGGAAGAGAAATGAGCAGTTCTTC.

The chain is built from TRBV5-4 and TRBJ1-1; D is unresolved. This CDR3 has 14 amino acids. The germline V and J ends were trimmed by 0 bases and 3 bases, with 9 bases remaining between them. The germline V gene has CDR1 SGHNT and CDR2 YYREEE (reference sequence). CDR3 nucleotides: TGTGCCAGCAGCTTGGGGCGCGGGGACACTGAAGCTTTCTTT. Encoded protein: CASSLGRGDTEAFF. Variable domain in full (rest from reference TRBV5-4 and TRBJ1-1): ETGVTQSPTHLIKTRGQQVTLRCSSQSGHNTVSWYQQALGQGPQFIFQYYREEENGRGNFPPRFSGLQFPNYSSELNVNALELDDSALYLCASSLGRGDTEAFFGQGTRLTVV.

This rearrangement joins TRBV18 to TRBJ2-1, with 11 bases lining up with TRBD2. CDR3 size: 16 residues. The junction had 9 bases not matched to a gene; V was cut back by 6 bases and J by 5 bases. The germline V gene encodes CDR1 KGHSH and CDR2 LQKENI. CDR3: CASSSSSGRLDNEQFF. In DNA form, the CDR3 reads TGTGCCAGCTCGTCCTCTAGCGGGAGGTTGGACAATGAGCAGTTCTTC.

This sequence joins TRBV28 and TRBJ1-5, with D tentatively TRBD1 (5 bases). The CDR3 loop spans 15 amino acids. V was shortened by 6 bases and J by 4 bases, with 16 bases between the two germline ends. The germline V gene encodes CDR1 MDHEN and CDR2 SYDVKM. The DNA for the CDR3 is TGTGCCAGCAGCCGTGGCGGGGACGGGAATCAGCCCCAGCATTTT. It yields the protein CASSRGGDGNQPQHF.

The V gene is TRBV4-1, the J gene TRBJ1-2; 12 nucleotides align to TRBD1. The CDR3 consists of 16 residues. The germline gives CDR1 MGHRA, CDR2 YSYEKL. Trimming removed 3 bases from V and 4 bases from J; junction bases left unmatched: 6. CDR3 nucleotides: TGCGCCAGCAGCCAGGGACAGGGGGCTTTTGGCTATGGCTACACCTTC. Translating it yields CASSQGQGAFGYGYTF.

The CDR3, as DNA: TGCGCCAGCAGCTTGGGAACAGGTCAGATGGACTATGGCTACACCTTC. This translates into CASSLGTGQMDYGYTF. The chain combines TRBV5-1 with TRBJ1-2; possibly TRBD1 for D (5 bases). Per germline, CDR1 SGHRS and CDR2 YFSETQ. This CDR3 has 16 amino acids. V dropped 0 bases and J dropped 3 bases, with 15 bases sitting between them. The full variable domain, in which reference TRBV5-1 and TRBJ1-2 provide the parts outside the CDR3, is KAGVTQTPRYLIKTRGQQVTLSCSPISGHRSVSWYQQTPGQGLQFLFEYFSETQRNKGNFPGRFSGRQFSNSRSEMNVSTLELGDSALYLCASSLGTGQMDYGYTFGSGTRLTVV.

The chain couples TRBV11-2 to TRBJ2-7; 7 nucleotides match TRBD1. The length of the CDR3 is 16 residues. V was clipped by 5 bases and J by 2 bases; unmatched bases: 12. The germline V gene has CDR1 SGHAT and CDR2 FQNNGV. CDR3 in DNA: TGTGCCAGCAGCGAAGGCCTGGGGACAGAAGCCTACGAGCAGTACTTC. It yields the protein CASSEGLGTEAYEQYF. The whole variable domain, remainder taken from reference TRBV11-2 and TRBJ2-7, is EAGVAQSPRYKIIEKRQSVAFWCNPISGHATLYWYQQILGQGPKLLIQFQNNGVVDDSQLPKDRFSAERLKGVDSTLKIQPAKLEDSAVYLCASSEGLGTEAYEQYFGPGTRLTVT.

The rearrangement joins TRBV7-8 to TRBJ1-1; D call uncertain. This CDR3 contains 15 residues. Germline-derived CDR1 and CDR2 are SGHVS and FQNEAQ. V lost 1 base, J lost 1 base, and 10 bases lay in between. The CDR3 nucleotides read TGTGCCAGCAGCTTAGTGGGTCTCGAGAACACTGAAGCTTTCTTT. Its translation: CASSLVGLENTEAFF.

The chain uses TRBV25-1 and TRBJ1-2, with D maybe TRBD1 (5 bases). The germline CDR1 and CDR2 sequences are MGHDK and SYGVNS. The CDR3 runs 13 residues. Trimming removed 5 bases at V and 7 bases at J, with 14 bases between. The CDR3 sequence is CASSLEGYGGYTF. In DNA form, the CDR3 reads TGTGCCAGCAGTTTGGAGGGGTACGGTGGCTACACCTTC.

This clone was seen only once. The V gene is TRBV4-3, the J gene TRBJ1-2; 11 bases are a match to TRBD1. CDR1 is LGHNA and CDR2 is YSLEER in the germline V gene. V dropped 4 bases and J dropped 3; count of bases not matched to a gene: 10. The CDR3 length is 17 residues. CDR3 DNA sequence: TGCGCCAGCAGCCCAGGACAGGGGGCCCGAGTGTACTATGGCTACACCTTC. Translating gives CASSPGQGARVYYGYTF.

This sequence joins TRBV5-1 and TRBJ2-2, with D possibly matching TRBD2 (5 bases). Deletions cut 0 bases from V and 6 bases from J, with 9 bases between. The germline V gene encodes CDR1 SGHRS and CDR2 YFSETQ. The CDR3 contains 14 residues. CDR3 sequence (DNA): TGCGCCAGCAGCTTGGCGGAGGCGGCCGGGGAGCTGTTTTTT. Translation: CASSLAEAAGELFF.

This chain connects TRBV5-6 to TRBJ1-2; 8 bases are shared with TRBD1. Germline-derived CDR1 and CDR2 are SGHDT and YYEEEE. With V trimmed by 4 bases and J by 7 bases, 15 bases remained unmatched. The CDR3 totals 16 residues. As DNA, the CDR3 is TGTGCCAGCAGCCCTCAAGTTACAGGGGGTTTTGGTGGCTACACCTTC. As protein: CASSPQVTGGFGGYTF.

V is TRBV10-3 and J is TRBJ2-5; 7 bases agree with TRBD2. J was trimmed by 1 base and V by 6 bases; bases with no gene match: 2. Germline V gene data show CDR1 as ENHRY and CDR2 as SYGVKD. The CDR3 spans 13 residues. CDR3 residues: CAIRSGGQETQYF. The CDR3 bases are TGTGCCATCAGATCGGGAGGCCAAGAGACCCAGTACTTC.

This chain uses TRBV5-6 with TRBJ1-2; TRBD1 might be the D (5 bases). Per the germline V gene, CDR1 is SGHDT and CDR2 is YYEEEE. The CDR3 contains 16 residues. The V end lost 0 bases, the J end lost 2 bases, and 14 bases lay between the germline ends. Written as DNA, the CDR3 is TGTGCCAGCAGCTTGGCGTACAGGACGGCCAACTATGGCTACACCTTC. The encoded protein is CASSLAYRTANYGYTF.